The rows below give T cell receptor beta chains drawn from one sample of a study of early T cells in non-severe SARS-CoV-2 infection. TCRdb passed the 5' RACE reads through MiXCR, listing each CDR3 protein once. The sample comprises about 83,000 distinct CDR3 sequences, around 13% of which are singletons, and more than 1.2% rests with the top ten. The specimen was whole blood. The receptor set was obtained from an adult who was a healthcare worker with PCR-confirmed SARS-CoV-2 infection or an uninfected control (not recorded which). Both conserved end residues are part of each CDR3. D genes are given only for firm matches. Clone size, where shown, is once, few, many, or a class for clones that have expanded.

D	V	size	J	DNA	CDR3
TRBD1	TRBV30	many	TRBJ1-2	TGTGCCTGGACCCCGGACAGGGCTTCTGGCTACACCTTC	CAWTPDRASGYTF
-	TRBV28	few	TRBJ1-1	TGTGCCAGCGCCAAACCTACGGGGCAAGCTTTCTTT	CASAKPTGQAFF
-	TRBV12-3/TRBV12-4	-	TRBJ1-1	TGTGCCAGCAGCCCCCGGGGTTGGTCGGGAGAAGCTTTCTTT	CASSPRGWSGEAFF
-	TRBV3-1	many	TRBJ1-1	TGTGCCAGCAGCCGCCCGAATGTGGGAGGCACTGAAGCTTTCTTT	CASSRPNVGGTEAFF
-	TRBV7-2	few	TRBJ1-5	TGTGCCAGCAGCCAGGGGACGCAGCCCCAGCATTTT	CASSQGTQPQHF
TRBD1	TRBV7-2	-	TRBJ1-1	TGTGCCAGCAGCTGGTGGGACAGGGGGGAAGCTTTCTTT	CASSWWDRGEAFF
TRBD2	TRBV7-8	many	TRBJ2-1	TGTGCCAGCAGCGCGGGGGGACTAGCGGGGGACAATGAGCAGTTCTTC	CASSAGGLAGDNEQFF
-	TRBV27	few	TRBJ2-4	TGTGCCAGCAGCCCTGAGGCTCTCCAAAACATTCAGTACTTC	CASSPEALQNIQYF
TRBD1	TRBV6-6	many	TRBJ1-5	TGTGCCAGCAGTCACAGGGGGGGCAATCAGCCCCAGCATTTT	CASSHRGGNQPQHF
-	TRBV12-3/TRBV12-4	many	TRBJ2-3	TGTGCCAGCAGCCAAGAACCGGTCGGGGATACGCAGTATTTT	CASSQEPVGDTQYF
-	TRBV7-6	-	TRBJ2-7	TGTGCCAGCAGCTTGGACAGCCGATTTAGGGAGCAGTACTTC	CASSLDSRFREQYF
TRBD1	TRBV6-6	many	TRBJ1-5	TGTGCCAGCAGGGGAGGACAGGTTCAGCCCCAGCATTTT	CASRGGQVQPQHF
-	TRBV18	few	TRBJ2-7	TGTGCCAGCTCACGTCCGGGAACCTACGAGCAGTACTTC	CASSRPGTYEQYF
-	TRBV19	many	TRBJ2-5	TGTGCCAGTAGTATTTACGGACGTGGTGCTTCAGGGACCCAGTACTTC	CASSIYGRGASGTQYF
TRBD1	TRBV19	many	TRBJ2-7	TGTGCCAGTAGTATGATCGGACAGGGTTTCTACGAGCAGTACTTC	CASSMIGQGFYEQYF
-	TRBV4-3	many	TRBJ2-2	TGCGCCAGCAGCCAAGATAAGGGCCTTTCCGGGGAGCTGTTTTTT	CASSQDKGLSGELFF
-	TRBV18	many	TRBJ2-7	TGTGCCAGCTCACCCGGGACGACCTACGAGCAGTACTTC	CASSPGTTYEQYF
-	TRBV5-6	many	TRBJ2-1	TGTGCCAGCAGCTTGGGAGGGAAAAATGAGCAGTTCTTC	CASSLGGKNEQFF
-	TRBV9	-	TRBJ1-5	TGTGCCAACGCCCCGCGGGTCAATCAGCCCCAGCATTTT	CANAPRVNQPQHF
TRBD2	TRBV5-5	many	TRBJ2-1	TGTGCCAGCATCAGGACTAGCTCCTACAATGAGCAGTTCTTC	CASIRTSSYNEQFF
-	TRBV19	many	TRBJ2-7	TGTGCCAGTAGTACATCCGTCCTTTCGAGCTCCTACGAGCAGTACTTC	CASSTSVLSSSYEQYF
-	TRBV11-2	few	TRBJ2-5	TGTGCCAGCAGCCCCGGAACAGGGCAAGAGACCCAGTACTTC	CASSPGTGQETQYF
TRBD1	TRBV7-6	many	TRBJ2-3	TGTGCCAGCAGCTTCCCGGACAGGGATGGTACGCAGTATTTT	CASSFPDRDGTQYF
TRBD1	TRBV6-4	-	TRBJ2-3	TGTGCCAGCAGTGACGGGGACAGGGGTACAGATACGCAGTATTTT	CASSDGDRGTDTQYF
-	TRBV7-9	-	TRBJ2-2	TGTGCCAGCAGCTTAGCTTTCAGTACCTCGGCGACCGGGGAGCTGTTTTTT	CASSLAFSTSATGELFF
-	TRBV12-3/TRBV12-4	-	TRBJ2-3	TGTGCCAGCAGTGGGAGGGGGAGAGGCTCAGATACGCAGTATTTT	CASSGRGRGSDTQYF
TRBD1	TRBV5-1	-	TRBJ2-3	TGCGCCAGCAGCTTGGGCCTCGGACAGGGGGCTGGAGATACGCAGTATTTT	CASSLGLGQGAGDTQYF
-	TRBV5-3	-	TRBJ2-7	TGTGCCAGAAGCTCCGGACCAGGCGAGCAGTACTTC	CARSSGPGEQYF
-	TRBV30	-	TRBJ2-7	TGTGCCTGGAGAAGACAGGGAGGTAACGAGCAGTACTTC	CAWRRQGGNEQYF
-	TRBV7-9	-	TRBJ1-1	TGTGCCAGCAGCCCCCGTAGGGATAACCCTGAAGCTTTCTTT	CASSPRRDNPEAFF
-	TRBV5-4	few	TRBJ2-1	TGTGCCAGCAGCCATCCGGACAGCGATGAGCAGTTCTTC	CASSHPDSDEQFF